Reported below is one T cell receptor (beta chain). This clone showed up just once. Which antigen it targets is not known. No base quality values were provided; no much bigger clone lies one nucleotide off. The library was obtained by the immunoSEQ multiplex PCR assay. For the multiplex PCR, a mixture combining 60 forward primers for TCR Vbeta segments and 13 reverse primers for TCR Jbeta segments was used. Amplification of the CDR3 region of rearranged TCR beta genes was performed with a multiplex PCR assay on genomic DNA. The amplified TCR beta libraries were sequenced on the Illumina HiSeq System as 87-base-pair reads. The authors processed their data as follows. Across the 670 or so repertoires, a later analysis counted around 80 million unique TCR beta chains, some 11 million of which were shared by at least two donors. A nearest-neighbor algorithm error-corrected the raw reads and collapsed the reads into unique sequences, merging closely related sequences to remove PCR and sequencing errors. Alignment of CDR3 sequences to IMGT reference sequences was used to assign V, D and J gene segments. Each retained sequence needed at least a six-nucleotide match to both a V gene segment and a J gene segment. A rearrangement counted as productive if the CDR3 had no stop codons and remained in frame with V and J, and every other rearrangement counted as non-productive. Following IMGT convention, CDR3 was defined as the stretch from the second conserved V-encoded cysteine up to the conserved J-encoded phenylalanine. The earlier analysis of 500 to 650 of the donors excluded any sequence lacking an unambiguous match to a single V gene segment. An earlier analysis of 587 of the donors classified V segments as functional when productive rearrangements were above 56.7% and as segregating when the standard deviation between donors was above 5%. A statistical classification framework was developed to diagnose cytomegalovirus status using the catalog of TCR beta chain sequences. In a later analysis, V and J genes were assigned by comparing TCR nucleotide sequences against IMGT/GENE-DB human TR gene sequences. The TCRdist pipeline was used in a later analysis to assign CDR3 sequences and most-parsimonious VDJ recombination scenarios. A later analysis defined each TCR beta chain by its CDR3 amino acid sequence plus V-gene family, and excluded reads lacking a unique V-gene family. In a later analysis, around 650 highly shared, low-generation-probability nucleotide sequences were removed to address suspected cross-contamination and a sequencing artifact. A later analysis calculated a clonal expansion index for each public chain from normalized within-repertoire ranks of inferred template counts. A later analysis computed generation probabilities with a VDJ recombination model fitted to out-of-frame rearrangements, and checked the results against IGoR. A later analysis scored TCR-TCR, TCR-HLA and TCR-CMV co-occurrence with hypergeometric tests, applying a repertoire-size bias correction to TCR pairs. To estimate false discovery rates, a later analysis permuted the HLA or CMV assignments 20 times. In a later analysis, co-occurring TCRs were grouped with DBSCAN, and TCRdist sequence similarity was added when clustering was performed within HLA-allele-positive subsets. Repertoires with fewer than 30,000 or more than 120,000 public chains, plus five repertoires with anomalous nucleotide sharing, were excluded from co-occurrence clustering. TCRdb carries this immuneACCESS record with in-frame sequences only. Its versions omit some clonotypes, under half of them owing to an unresolved V gene in the studies checked, with the rest unexplained. V, J and clone size are those of that table, while D and trimming were read from the DNA. This sample holds nearly 95,000 clones; approximately 63% were observed only once. Of the sample, 6.3% falls within the top ten clones.

The data stem from a study of cytomegalovirus exposure and HLA in healthy donors (dated by TCRdb to the late 2010s). Study-wide context: An earlier analysis of roughly 610 of the donors reported 276 Gb of sequence data and about 120 million unique TCR beta sequences obtained from approximately 180 million T cells. An early release that covered more than 550 HLA-typed donors contained approximately 300 gigabases of sequencing data and roughly 84 million unique TCR sequences. The genetic ancestry cluster associated with self-reported Caucasian donors included around four fifths of the roughly 360 genotyped donors. The study was designed to test whether signatures of past pathogen exposure could be identified by cataloging public T cell receptors. The study used immunosequencing to profile the T cell repertoires of 666 subjects and linked those repertoires to cytomegalovirus serostatus. Besides the first cohort of 550 to 750 subjects, a separate validation cohort made up of roughly 120 different subjects was used. High-throughput TCR immunosequencing, statistical association of individual TCRs with disease status, and machine learning were combined to predict cytomegalovirus infection status. A later analysis re-analyzed previously published TCR beta repertoires from hundreds of donors and added high-resolution HLA genotyping to study TCR occurrence patterns. Rather than drawing on any new phenotypic data, the later analysis identified candidate immune exposures from TCR beta sequences and the way those sequences occurred across donors. To decide whether each TCR beta V gene segment behaved as functional or pseudogenic, an earlier analysis of nearly 600 of the donors relied on high-throughput TCR beta sequencing. Donor age, sex, ethnicity and CMV serostatus were compiled together with the repertoire data. Genome-wide SNP genotypes for about three fifths of the roughly 700 donors were used in a later genetic analysis, which treated that subset as a discovery cohort. All discovery cohort repertoires had been generated on a single sequencing platform. HLA typing covered class I and class II loci at four-digit resolution. The number of donors typed differed by locus, with 629-630 for A, B, C, DRB1 and DQB1, about 500 for DQA1, over 600 for DPA1, and some 450 for DPB1. Because of strong linkage in the cohort, five DR-DQ haplotypes were treated as single units for association and clustering. Among a few hundred genotyped donors of the cohort, an average of approximately 240,000 unique TCR beta nucleotide sequences were sequenced per donor, roughly a sixth of them non-productive.

The cohort comprised several hundred healthy bone marrow donors. At the time of sampling, all cohort members were nominally healthy, though unrecorded immune exposures were likely present. The donor was CMV seronegative and was included in the group of a few hundred seronegative cohort members. A peripheral blood sample was collected from each donor, and TCR beta sequencing was performed on peripheral blood mononuclear cells. Genomic DNA extraction from the blood cell samples was performed with the Qiagen DNeasy Blood Extraction Kit. Here is what the overall study found, with its caveats: Cytomegalovirus status was reported to be diagnosed by the classifier with high specificity and sensitivity in both the original and validation cohorts. In vitro tests confirmed that a few of the cytomegalovirus-associated TCR beta chains recognize cytomegalovirus antigens. A group of highly shared sequence variants was considered likely to be a technical artifact of the sequencing pipeline. The only immune exposure information available for the cohort was CMV serostatus. Most TCR sequences were observed very rarely across donors, whereas some public TCRs were present in many individuals. Presence/absence analyses assumed roughly uniform sequencing depth across donors, an assumption that may not hold. A further reported finding was that TCR beta sequences accurately predicted the HLA-A and HLA-B alleles for most subjects in the first cohort. Linkage disequilibrium might explain the correlated functional status among segregating V segments, but an unknown experimental factor could not be ruled out. The 87-base-pair reads could not distinguish some IMGT-functional V segments, including TRBV6-2 and TRBV6-3, so those segments were excluded. In an earlier analysis of more than 450 of the donors, most TCR beta V segments were observed in productive rearrangements about 87% or about 30% of the time, broadly matching IMGT annotations. About 17 rarely observed V segments, including chromosome 9 orphons, were excluded from the earlier analysis of several hundred of the donors because counts were too low. Because HLA typing was missing for some donors at each locus, association tests included only the typed subset. Several of the top co-occurrence clusters appeared to be linked to parvovirus B19, influenza, CMV and Epstein-Barr virus, according to a later analysis. According to the authors, the approach could potentially be generalized to other disease states and immunological phenotypes. In a later analysis, the rate of TCR association differed among HLA loci, with DRB1 alleles having the most associated TCRs and HLA-C alleles having the fewest. The cohort was sequenced for TCR beta chains only, and without alpha or paired-chain data the features that could be detected were limited. In the study, around 150 TCR beta chains were listed as associated with cytomegalovirus. V-gene and J-gene trimming of TCR beta chains was associated with a missense DCLRE1C variant in a later genetic analysis, and the association was replicated in an independent cohort. Most CMV-associated TCR beta chains appeared to be HLA-restricted in a later analysis, and the HLA associations seemed to be driven largely by CMV exposure. In a later analysis, HLA-associated TCR beta chains were found to be more clonally expanded and to have lower generation probabilities than equally common non-associated chains. At a false discovery rate of 0.05, a later analysis linked fewer than 20,000 TCR beta sequences to specific HLA alleles. Compared with the roughly 670-donor mean, donors in an Asian-associated ancestry cluster had fewer N-insertions in productive TCRs, according to a later genetic analysis. When HLA alleles, especially DR and DQ, strongly co-occurred, attributing TCR associations to individual alleles was difficult.

Inclusive of the bounding cysteine and phenylalanine, the CDR3 is 15 residues long. Left in the record is the CDR3 DNA by itself, 45 bases read in frame from the first base. Germline trimming amounts to 5 bases on V and 1 base on J, with 5 as the count of junction bases outside the gene matches. The germline V gene (reference sequence) gives CDR1 as WNHNN and CDR2 as SYGVQD. The receptor was derived from a woman aged 25 to 45 in good health and CMV-seronegative. Sequences were obtained from PBMCs. Here the chain combines TRBV10-1 and TRBJ2-3; 8 central bases correspond to TRBD1. Here the CDR3 is given as CASSTDRVGTDTQYF. The DNA reads as follows: TGCGCCAGCAGTACGGACAGGGTCGGCACAGATACGCAGTATTTT.